This T cell receptor (beta chain) was captured in a study of T cell changes during pregnancy in multiple sclerosis. Libraries were prepared by immunoSEQ multiplex PCR; TCRdb keeps only in-frame clonotypes and omits some of them. Of about 23,000 clones listed, more than 85% are singletons. The source was CD8+ T cells from peripheral blood mononuclear cells, collected in the first trimester of pregnancy. This TCR was sampled from a female donor with multiple sclerosis, enrolled in a pregnancy study.

CDR3 amino acids: CASIPGQSTDTQYF. CDR3 bases: TGTGCCAGCATCCCCGGACAGAGCACAGATACGCAGTATTTT. J is TRBJ2-3 and V is TRBV2; a possible D gene is TRBD1 (6 bases). This CDR3 is built from 14 residues. CDR1 is SNHLY and CDR2 is FYNNEI in the germline V gene. V was pared by 7 bases and J by 0 bases, with 11 bases between.